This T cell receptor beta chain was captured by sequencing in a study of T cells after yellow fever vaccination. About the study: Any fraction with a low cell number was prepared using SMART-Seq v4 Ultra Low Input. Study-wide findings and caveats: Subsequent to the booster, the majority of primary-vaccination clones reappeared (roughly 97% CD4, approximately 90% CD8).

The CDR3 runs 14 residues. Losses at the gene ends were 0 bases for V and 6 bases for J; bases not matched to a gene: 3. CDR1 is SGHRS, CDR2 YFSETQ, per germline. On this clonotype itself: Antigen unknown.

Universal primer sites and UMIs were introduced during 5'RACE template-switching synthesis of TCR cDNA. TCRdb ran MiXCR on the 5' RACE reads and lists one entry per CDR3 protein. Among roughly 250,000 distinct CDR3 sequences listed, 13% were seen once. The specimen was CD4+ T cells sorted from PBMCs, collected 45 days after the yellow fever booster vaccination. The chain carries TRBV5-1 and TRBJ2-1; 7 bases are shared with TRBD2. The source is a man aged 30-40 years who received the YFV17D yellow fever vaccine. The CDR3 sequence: CASSLAGTINEQFF. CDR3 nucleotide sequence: TGCGCCAGCAGCTTGGCAGGGACTATCAATGAGCAGTTCTTC. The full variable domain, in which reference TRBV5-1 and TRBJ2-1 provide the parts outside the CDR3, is KAGVTQTPRYLIKTRGQQVTLSCSPISGHRSVSWYQQTPGQGLQFLFEYFSETQRNKGNFPGRFSGRQFSNSRSEMNVSTLELGDSALYLCASSLAGTINEQFFGPGTRLTVL.